What follows are 28 T cell receptor beta chains derived from one specimen sequenced in a study of T-cell memory formation after mild COVID-19. TCRdb passed the 5' RACE reads through MiXCR, listing each CDR3 protein once. The sample lists 350,000 to 500,000 distinct CDR3 sequences, approximately 19% occurring once. Sequencing was done on a sample of PBMCs or a T cell subset sorted from them (not recorded which). The receptors were sampled from a man between 18 and 35 years old who had mild COVID-19 (a few samples of this study predate the infection). Cell type and time point are not known.

This sequence joins TRBV28 and TRBJ1-6; a weak D match, TRBD1 (5 bases). The CDR3 totals 15 residues. CDR1 is MDHEN, CDR2 SYDVKM, per germline. The V end lost 4 bases, the J end lost 3 bases, and 10 bases lay between the germline ends. CDR3 DNA: TGTGCCAGCAGTTCGGGGGGGGGCTATAATTCACCCCTCCACTTT. Amino acid sequence: CASSSGGGYNSPLHF.

This clonotype appeared a few times. The chain combines TRBV4-3 with TRBJ2-3, with 7 bases aligning to TRBD1. With V trimmed by 4 bases and J by 6 bases, 7 bases remained unmatched. CDR1 LGHNA and CDR2 YSLEER come from the germline V gene. The CDR3 is 14 residues long. The CDR3 is CASSPLEGGDTQYF. CDR3 sequence (DNA): TGCGCCAGCAGCCCCCTTGAAGGGGGCGATACGCAGTATTTT.

This clonotype was seen a handful of times. The gene calls are TRBV7-9 and TRBJ1-3; unclear D gene. The CDR3 consists of 12 residues. In germline, CDR1 is SEHNR, CDR2 FQNEAQ (reference sequence). With 5 bases removed from V and 4 bases from J, the gap between germline ends came to 6 bases. In nucleotides, the CDR3 is TGTGCCAGCAGCCGTCAAGGAAACACCATATATTTT. Protein: CASSRQGNTIYF.

In its sample, this clonotype was seen a few times. The chain recombines TRBV4-1 with TRBJ2-7, with TRBD2 identical over 15 bases. The V gene's germline CDR1 is MGHRA and CDR2 YSYEKL. With V trimmed by 3 bases and J by 6 bases, 0 bases remained unmatched. The CDR3 runs to 14 residues. The CDR3 DNA reads TGCGCCAGCAGCCAGGGACTAGCGGGGGGCGAGCAGTACTTC. It encodes CASSQGLAGGEQYF.

In the case of this clonotype: Relative to the germline gene, one junction end is altered; a read error may explain this. The chain is built from TRBV7-9 and TRBJ1-1; D gene ambiguous. Germline V gene data show CDR1 as SEHNR and CDR2 as FQNEAQ (reference sequence). This CDR3 is built from 13 residues. CDR3: CAGSPVGKAGAFF. CDR3 bases: TGTGCCGGCAGCCCAGTCGGGAAGGCGGGAGCTTTCTTT.

In its sample, this clonotype was seen a few times. The chain is built from TRBV20-1 and TRBJ1-2; D is unresolved. V was clipped by 0 bases and J by 2 bases, with 7 bases between them. The germline CDR1 and CDR2 sequences are DFQATT and SNEGSKA (reference sequence). CDR3 length equals 13 residues. The CDR3 bases are TGCAGTGCTAGAGATCTCCAGAACTATGGCTACACCTTC. Protein sequence: CSARDLQNYGYTF.

This clonotype has more than one count but fewer than ten. The chain has TRBV7-2 and TRBJ2-1; 10 bases are shared with TRBD2. This CDR3 contains 18 residues. V dropped 5 bases and J dropped 9; count of bases not matched to a gene: 19. CDR1 and CDR2 from the germline V gene are SGHTA and FQGNSA. The CDR3: CASSPHLAASGGSSEQFF. CDR3 in DNA: TGTGCCAGCAGCCCACACCTCGCGGCTAGCGGGGGAAGTAGTGAGCAGTTCTTC.

This clonotype came up a few times. The J gene is TRBJ2-7, the V gene TRBV20-1; TRBD2 agrees at 11 bases. Per germline, CDR1 DFQATT and CDR2 SNEGSKA (reference sequence). CDR3 length: 15 residues. V gave up 6 bases and J gave up 5 bases; unmatched junction bases: 12. CDR3 loop: CSASRPTSGTDEQYF. The CDR3, as DNA: TGCAGTGCCTCCCGCCCGACTAGCGGGACCGACGAGCAGTACTTC.

The chain recombines TRBV4-2 with TRBJ2-3, with 14 bases identical to TRBD2. J was trimmed by 2 bases and V by 1 base; bases with no gene match: 11. Germline CDR1 LGHNA, CDR2 YNFKEQ. The CDR3 length is 20 residues. The CDR3 loop is CASSQGAGTSGGHYTDTQYF. The CDR3 DNA sequence: TGTGCCAGCAGCCAAGGTGCCGGGACTAGCGGGGGACATTACACAGATACGCAGTATTTT.

This clonotype was recorded at least ten times. The rearrangement links TRBV7-9 to TRBJ2-2; a weak D match, TRBD2 (5 bases). V was shortened by 8 bases and J by 5 bases, with 9 bases between the two germline ends. This CDR3 region has 12 residues. Per germline, CDR1 SEHNR and CDR2 FQNEAQ (reference sequence). CDR3 residues: CASLSGTGELFF. The DNA for the CDR3 is TGTGCCAGCCTTTCGGGGACCGGGGAGCTGTTTTTT.

The genes are TRBV6-5 and TRBJ2-3; TRBD1 matches at 7 bases. V lost 5 bases, J lost 5 bases, and 4 bases stayed unmatched. The CDR3 runs to 13 residues. The germline V gene has CDR1 MNHEY and CDR2 SVGAGI. The CDR3 coding sequence is TGTGCCAGCAGTGTGACAGGGCGAGATACGCAGTATTTT. This translates into CASSVTGRDTQYF.

The genes are TRBV5-5 and TRBJ2-2; D not resolved. There are 12 residues in the CDR3. Germline CDR1 and CDR2: SGHKS and YYEKEE (reference sequence). Trimming left V 4 bases short and J 7 bases short, with 8 bases between. The CDR3 sequence is CASSPASGELFF. CDR3 nucleotide sequence: TGTGCCAGCAGCCCCGCCAGCGGGGAGCTGTTTTTT.

The V and J genes are TRBV4-1 and TRBJ1-6, with D possibly TRBD1 on 6 matching bases. Between the trimmed V and J ends, which lost 0 bases and 4 bases, there was a span of 16 bases. This CDR3 has 18 residues. Germline-derived CDR1 and CDR2 are MGHRA and YSYEKL. This CDR3 reads CASSQEVLGGRYNSPLHF. CDR3 DNA sequence: TGCGCCAGCAGCCAAGAGGTGTTGGGGGGCCGTTATAATTCACCCCTCCACTTT.

V is TRBV7-3 and J is TRBJ2-5; TRBD2 matches 10 bases. The CDR3 sequence is 15 residues long. Trimming at V came to 5 bases and at J to 4 bases, leaving 7 bases not matched to a gene. Germline V gene lookup returns CDR1 SGHTA and CDR2 FQGTGA. The CDR3 loop is CASSPSGGYRETQYF. CDR3 DNA: TGTGCCAGCAGCCCTAGCGGGGGCTATCGAGAGACCCAGTACTTC.

This clonotype was detected only a few times. The chain carries TRBV6-2 or TRBV6-3 and TRBJ2-3, with a possible D match to TRBD2 (6 bases). This CDR3 is 14 amino acids long. V was shortened by 7 bases and J by 3 bases, with 14 bases between the two germline ends. Germline V gives CDR1 MNHEY, CDR2 SVGEGT. CDR3 nucleotide sequence: TGTGCCAGCACCCGACGGGCGGGGACAGATACGCAGTATTTT. As protein: CASTRRAGTDTQYF.

This clonotype was seen many times. The DNA for the CDR3 is TGTGCCAGCAGTCACCCCGACCGGCAAGAGACCCAGTACTTC. This sequence encodes CASSHPDRQETQYF. The chain carries TRBV6-5 and TRBJ2-5; D gene unclear. The CDR3 extends over 14 amino acids. Germline values: CDR1 MNHEY, CDR2 SVGAGI. V was pared by 5 bases and J by 2 bases, with 12 bases between.

The rearrangement joins TRBV4-3 to TRBJ2-1; TRBD1 matches at 7 bases. From germline, CDR1 is LGHNA and CDR2 YSLEER. This CDR3 region has 16 residues. Germline trimming cut 0 bases from V and 9 bases from J; bases unmatched to any gene: 11. The CDR3 DNA reads as TGCGCCAGCAGCCAAGAAGTAGGGGGCCTCTATGGTGAGCAGTTCTTC. Its translation is CASSQEVGGLYGEQFF.

This chain uses TRBV19 with TRBJ1-2; D gene ambiguous. This CDR3 spans 15 amino acids. The V gene's germline CDR1 is LNHDA and CDR2 SQIVND (reference sequence). The germline V and J ends were trimmed by 7 bases and 2 bases, with 17 bases remaining between them. The CDR3 loop is CASKRGGAINYGYTF. The CDR3 DNA sequence: TGTGCCAGTAAACGGGGAGGCGCCATAAACTATGGCTACACCTTC.

This chain links TRBV4-1 with TRBJ2-5, with TRBD1 as a possible D gene (5 bases). Trimming took off 6 bases at V and 1 base at J, with 9 bases between the two ends. The CDR3 covers 13 residues. CDR1 is MGHRA, CDR2 YSYEKL, per germline. The CDR3 spells CASRDTSQETQYF. The CDR3 DNA is TGCGCCAGCAGGGACACTTCCCAAGAGACCCAGTACTTC.

In this sample, this clonotype turned up a few times. The CDR3 spells CSVEGQGADTQYF. The DNA of the CDR3 is TGCAGCGTTGAAGGACAGGGGGCAGATACGCAGTATTTT. This rearrangement joins TRBV29-1 to TRBJ2-3; 9 bases line up with TRBD1. Trimming cost V 1 base and J 4 bases; bases outside gene matches: 0. The germline CDR1 and CDR2 sequences are SQVTM and ANQGSEA. The CDR3 extends over 13 amino acids.

This chain joins TRBV7-6 and TRBJ2-1, with 8 bases lining up with TRBD2. The CDR3 has 13 amino acids. Germline-derived CDR1 and CDR2 are SGHVS and FNYEAQ. V lost 6 bases to trimming and J lost 9 bases; unmatched junction nucleotides: 7. DNA for the CDR3: TGTGCCAGCAGTCCGGGAGGGGTCGGTGAGCAGTTCTTC. This codes for CASSPGGVGEQFF.

J is TRBJ2-2 and V is TRBV19, with 10 bases fitting TRBD1. Germline values: CDR1 LNHDA, CDR2 SQIVND (reference sequence). This CDR3 spans 16 amino acids. Trimming cost V 4 bases and J 6 bases; bases outside gene matches: 8. CDR3 amino acids: CASSTSGQGFAGELFF. DNA for the CDR3: TGTGCCAGTAGTACCTCGGGACAGGGGTTCGCCGGGGAGCTGTTTTTT.

This clonotype was seen many times. J is TRBJ2-5 and V is TRBV5-5; 7 nucleotides agree with TRBD2. The CDR3 is made up of 13 amino acids. J gave up 5 bases and V 4 bases, and 5 bases lay outside the gene matches. Germline CDR1 reads SGHKS; CDR2 reads YYEKEE (reference sequence). CDR3 bases: TGTGCCAGCAGCGCGGGAGTCAGGGAGACCCAGTACTTC. It is translated as CASSAGVRETQYF.

This clonotype was counted ten times or more. This rearrangement joins TRBV7-2 to TRBJ1-6; 7 positions match TRBD1. This CDR3 has 13 residues. V shed 1 base, J shed 12 bases, and the junction held 3 bases outside the gene matches. Germline values: CDR1 SGHTA, CDR2 FQGNSA. This CDR3 reads CASSLEQGLPLHF. In DNA, the CDR3 is TGTGCCAGCAGCTTAGAACAGGGGCTACCCCTCCACTTT.

This chain links TRBV14 with TRBJ1-1, with TRBD1 as a possible D gene (5 bases). The CDR3 spans 14 residues. V dropped 2 bases and J dropped 5 bases, with 12 bases sitting between them. Germline V gene data show CDR1 as SGHDN and CDR2 as FVKESK. CDR3 DNA sequence: TGTGCCAGCAGCCAATTTGGGGGGACGACTGAAGCTTTCTTT. Translation: CASSQFGGTTEAFF. The full variable domain, in which reference TRBV14 and TRBJ1-1 provide the parts outside the CDR3, is EAGVTQFPSHSVIEKGQTVTLRCDPISGHDNLYWYRRVMGKEIKFLLHFVKESKQDESGMPNNRFLAERTGGTYSTLKVQPAELEDSGVYFCASSQFGGTTEAFFGQGTRLTVV.

The CDR3 DNA follows: TGCGCCAGCAGCCACTCGGGAGGGACACAACAAGAGACCCAGTACTTC. Its translation is CASSHSGGTQQETQYF. The rearrangement joins TRBV5-1 to TRBJ2-5, with 8 nucleotides matching TRBD2. The CDR3 contains 16 residues. J gave up 2 bases and V 4 bases, and 10 bases lay outside the gene matches. Germline CDR1 SGHRS, CDR2 YFSETQ.

There are a few counts of this clonotype. CDR3 residues: CASSLVGGGQNTQYF. The CDR3 DNA reads TGCGCCAGCAGCTTGGTAGGGGGCGGACAGAATACGCAGTATTTT. This chain connects TRBV5-1 to TRBJ2-3; 7 nucleotides agree with TRBD1. The CDR3 consists of 15 residues. V lost 0 bases to trimming and J lost 7 bases; unmatched junction nucleotides: 8. Looked up from germline, CDR1 is SGHRS and CDR2 is YFSETQ.

The V and J genes are TRBV27 and TRBJ2-7; either TRBD1 or TRBD2 may supply D (5 bases each). The ends were cut back, 7 bases at V and 0 bases at J, with 13 bases in the middle. This CDR3 contains 14 residues. Germline V CDR1 and CDR2: MNHEY, SMNVEV (reference sequence). CDR3 nucleotide sequence: TGTGCCAGCACAGGGACCCCGAGCTCCTACGAGCAGTACGTC. Its translation is CASTGTPSSYEQYV.